This TCR beta chain comes out of a study of technical replicates of blood from several donors. The data were produced by immunoSEQ multiplex PCR, yet TCRdb's version contains in-frame clones alone and is incomplete. The sample holds about 75,000 clones, approximately 92% seen once. CDR1 is MNHNY and CDR2 is SVGAGI in the germline V gene (reference sequence). The V gene lost 2 bases and the J gene lost 2 bases, with 13 bases spanning the gap. The CDR3 sequence is 16 residues long. Sequences were obtained from T cells isolated from PBMCs. V gene TRBV6-6 combines with J gene TRBJ2-1; unclear D gene. The receptor was isolated from a human donor in good health. The CDR3: CASSYPAVPPYNEQFF. CDR3 bases: TGTGCCAGCAGTTACCCTGCAGTTCCTCCCTACAATGAGCAGTTCTTC.